The 29 T cell receptor beta chains listed next were all sequenced from one sample in a study of breast tumors, draining lymph nodes, adjacent tissues. Samples came from axillary lymph nodes draining the breast cancer. TCRdb re-analysed the multiplex PCR reads in MiXCR, keeping a single row per CDR3 protein. The repertoire holds about 180,000 distinct CDR3 sequences, with around 35% as singletons. The sequenced material came from axillary lymph node tissue. The receptors were sampled from a female donor with breast cancer. Some clones in this sample may be carry-over from other donors' samples.

This clonotype was picked up many times. The rearrangement links TRBV3-1 to TRBJ2-5; possibly TRBD2 for D (5 bases). Trimming shortened V by 0 bases and J by 3 bases, and 8 bases separated the two germline ends. The length of the CDR3 is 14 residues. The germline V gene encodes CDR1 LGHDT and CDR2 YNNKEL (reference sequence). This CDR3 reads CASSQDTGKETQYF. In DNA form, the CDR3 reads TGTGCCAGCAGCCAAGATACCGGGAAAGAGACCCAGTACTTC.

This clonotype was detected ten times or more. A read error may be the cause here, since a much bigger clone is one base away. This chain uses TRBV10-2 with TRBJ1-2; D gene ambiguous. The CDR3 is 12 residues long. Germline values: CDR1 WSHSY, CDR2 SAAADI. The CDR3 nucleotides are TGCGTCAGCAGTGAACGCAGTTATGGCTACACCTTC. This sequence encodes CVSSERSYGYTF.

This clonotype was found many times. With a much larger clone just one base away, this may be a read error. This chain uses TRBV7-8 with TRBJ2-5; the D gene is possibly TRBD2 (7 bases). V was trimmed by 7 bases and J by 9 bases, leaving 30 bases between them. The CDR3 runs 17 residues. In germline, CDR1 is SGHVS, CDR2 FQNEAQ. The CDR3 protein is CASTAGRSYGGWEPQYF. CDR3 DNA: TGTGCCAGCACCGCCGGGAGGTCTTACGGGGGCTGGGAGCCCCAGTACTTC.

A note on this clonotype: A much larger clone lies a single base off, so this may be a read error. This is likely a read error, given that the CDR3 carries no conserved phenylalanine or tryptophan at its end. The chain employs TRBV6-2 or TRBV6-3 and TRBJ2-7; D uncertain. The germline V gene has CDR1 MNHEY and CDR2 SVGEGT. This CDR3 spans 12 amino acids. With 0 bases removed from V and 5 bases from J, the gap between germline ends came to 5 bases. CDR3 region: CASSYSSNEQYL. CDR3 in DNA: TGTGCCAGCAGTTACTCTAGTAACGAGCAGTACCTC.

This clonotype appeared many times. The chain links TRBV2 to TRBJ2-5, with 10 bases that match TRBD1. From germline, CDR1 is SNHLY and CDR2 FYNNEI. The CDR3 runs 15 residues. The junction had 11 bases not matched to a gene; V was cut back by 6 bases and J by 7 bases. CDR3 region: CASRPGTGDFGTQYF. The CDR3, as DNA: TGTGCCAGCAGACCGGGGACAGGGGACTTCGGGACCCAGTACTTC.

The rearrangement joins TRBV7-9 to TRBJ2-5, with unresolved D. Between the trimmed V and J ends, which lost 5 bases and 4 bases, there was a span of 8 bases. The CDR3 covers 12 residues. The germline gives CDR1 SEHNR, CDR2 FQNEAQ (reference sequence). CDR3 loop: CASSLEVETQYF. CDR3 nucleotide sequence: TGTGCCAGCAGCCTCGAAGTAGAGACCCAGTACTTC.

This clonotype was seen a few times. This sequence joins TRBV4-3 and TRBJ1-1, with TRBD1 identical over 8 bases. J gave up 1 base and V 4 bases, and 8 bases lay outside the gene matches. Germline V gives CDR1 LGHNA, CDR2 YSLEER. This CDR3 is 16 amino acids long. This chain's CDR3 is CASSPIRTGWNTEAFF. In nucleotides, the CDR3 is TGCGCCAGCAGCCCAATTCGGACAGGGTGGAACACTGAAGCTTTCTTT.

The rearrangement joins TRBV24-1 to TRBJ1-3; TRBD1 is a possible D gene (5 bases). From germline, CDR1 is KGHDR and CDR2 SFDVKD. This CDR3 comprises 17 residues. Trimming shortened V by 6 bases and J by 0 bases, and 17 bases separated the two germline ends. The CDR3 loop is CATSCVLGLVSGNTIYF. The CDR3 DNA sequence: TGTGCCACCAGTTGCGTTCTGGGACTAGTCTCTGGAAACACCATATATTTT.

The rearrangement joins TRBV20-1 to TRBJ1-1; weak D call: TRBD1 (6 bases). CDR1 is DFQATT and CDR2 is SNEGSKA in the germline V gene (reference sequence). V was cut by 5 bases and J by 3 bases, with 10 bases left in between. This CDR3 has 12 amino acids. CDR3 protein: CSARTDYTEAFF. The DNA for the CDR3 is TGCAGTGCTCGGACAGACTACACTGAAGCTTTCTTT.

Turning to this clonotype: A much larger clone lies one base from this, so it may be a read error. The V gene is TRBV9, the J gene TRBJ2-2; TRBD2 aligns across 7 bases. This CDR3 comprises 17 residues. From germline, CDR1 is SGDLS and CDR2 YYNGEE. CDR3 coding DNA: TGTGCCGGCAGCGTAGGTTCTCGCGGGAGGAACACCGGGGAGCTGTTTTTT. Translation gives CAGSVGSRGRNTGELFF.

This clonotype has only one observation. V gene TRBV6-5 combines with J gene TRBJ2-5; D not resolved. Trimming stripped 5 bases from V and 9 bases from J, with 13 bases between. This CDR3 contains 12 residues. The V gene's germline CDR1 is MNHEY and CDR2 SVGAGI. The CDR3 sequence: CASSLLGFAQYF. CDR3 DNA: TGTGCCAGCAGTCTACTCGGGTTTGCCCAGTACTTC.

A note on this clonotype: This could be a read error, since a much larger clone is one nucleotide away. This chain joins TRBV20-1 and TRBJ1-5; possibly TRBD1 for D (6 bases). This CDR3 is built from 15 residues. From germline, CDR1 is DFQATT and CDR2 SNEGSKA (reference sequence). DNA of the CDR3: TGCAGTGCTAGATCCAGGGGATATAGCACTCAGCCCCAGCATTTT. It is translated as CSARSRGYSTQPQHF.

This clonotype was observed many times. The V and J genes are TRBV7-9 and TRBJ2-1; perhaps TRBD2 as D (5 bases). This CDR3 is 12 amino acids long. The V end lost 5 bases, the J end lost 7 bases, and 9 bases lay between the germline ends. Germline values: CDR1 SEHNR, CDR2 FQNEAQ (reference sequence). CDR3 loop: CASSPPGNEQFF. The CDR3 coding sequence is TGTGCCAGCAGCCCCCCGGGGAATGAGCAGTTCTTC.

This clonotype has a count of ten or more. The rearrangement links TRBV19 to TRBJ2-7, with D maybe TRBD2 (5 bases). CDR1 is LNHDA, CDR2 SQIVND, per germline (reference sequence). V was cut by 5 bases and J by 3 bases, with 11 bases left in between. This CDR3 spans 13 amino acids. This chain's CDR3 is CASSSQSGYEQYF. CDR3 in DNA: TGTGCCAGTAGTTCCCAAAGCGGCTACGAGCAGTACTTC.

This clonotype was recorded many times. The rearrangement links TRBV27 to TRBJ1-2; 7 bases agree with TRBD1. Germline V lookup: CDR1 MNHEY, CDR2 SMNVEV (reference sequence). CDR3 length: 16 amino acids. V was pared by 5 bases and J by 4 bases, with 13 bases of the junction left unmatched. CDR3 loop: CASSRSITGDGYGYTF. The CDR3 coding sequence is TGTGCCAGCAGTCGCTCTATTACAGGGGATGGCTATGGCTACACCTTC.

This clonotype occurred a few times. This may be a read error: a much more frequent sequence differs by one nucleotide. This sequence joins TRBV20-1 and TRBJ2-7, with D possibly matching TRBD2 (6 bases). The germline V and J ends were trimmed by 3 bases and 6 bases, with 18 bases remaining between them. CDR1 and CDR2 from the germline V gene are DFQATT and SNEGSKA (reference sequence). This CDR3 region has 14 residues. The CDR3 reads CSASGTGGRAEQYF. As DNA, the CDR3 is TGCAGTGCTAGCGGGACTGGAGGTCGGGCCGAGCAGTACTTC.

The chain recombines TRBV27 with TRBJ2-7, with D perhaps assigned TRBD1 or TRBD2 (6 bases each). The CDR3 is made up of 15 amino acids. The V gene's germline CDR1 is MNHEY and CDR2 SMNVEV (reference sequence). Trimming pared 3 bases from V and 2 bases from J, leaving 14 bases between. CDR3 residues: CASSFVGGSPYEQYF. The CDR3, as DNA: TGTGCCAGCAGTTTTGTCGGGGGCAGCCCCTACGAGCAGTACTTC.

This clonotype was counted between two and nine times. This may arise from a read error, as a much more abundant clone is one base away. V is TRBV20-1 and J is TRBJ2-3, with TRBD2 matching over 8 bases. The CDR3 runs 15 residues. Germline CDR1 reads DFQATT; CDR2 reads SNEGSKA (reference sequence). The CDR3 DNA reads TGCAGTGCTAGCGACGGACTAGCTCCCACAGATACGCGGTATTTT. Translated: CSASDGLAPTDTRYF.

This clonotype was counted a few times. This chain uses TRBV7-6 with TRBJ1-1, with 9 nucleotides matching TRBD1. The CDR3 spans 14 residues. J was trimmed by 1 base and V by 5 bases; bases with no gene match: 2. CDR1 is SGHVS, CDR2 FNYEAQ, per germline. CDR3 sequence (DNA): TGTGCCAGCAGCCCGGGACAGGGGAACACTGAAGCTTTCTTT. Translation: CASSPGQGNTEAFF.

This clonotype has more than one count but fewer than ten. It may be a read error: a sequence one base away is much more abundant. The conserved closing phenylalanine or tryptophan is absent in this CDR3, likely reflecting a read error. This rearrangement joins TRBV20-1 to TRBJ2-3; 7 nucleotides align to TRBD2. Trimming at V came to 6 bases and at J to 12 bases, leaving 6 bases not matched to a gene. Germline assignment: CDR1 DFQATT and CDR2 SNEGSKA (reference sequence). The CDR3 runs 10 residues. CDR3 DNA sequence: TGCAGTGCGGTGGGGGGGTTCCAGTATTCT. This sequence encodes CSAVGGFQYS.

There are many counts of this clonotype. The chain employs TRBV4-1 and TRBJ2-7, with D possibly TRBD1 on 6 matching bases. The CDR3 runs to 15 residues. CDR1 is MGHRA and CDR2 is YSYEKL in the germline V gene. Trimming took 1 base from V and 4 from J, leaving 14 bases between them. The CDR3 loop reads CASSQATGPDYEQYF. Written as DNA, the CDR3 is TGCGCCAGCAGCCAAGCGACAGGACCGGATTACGAGCAGTACTTC.

This clonotype has ten or more counts. The chain has TRBV24-1 and TRBJ1-5, with 8 bases identical to TRBD1. CDR1 is KGHDR and CDR2 is SFDVKD in the germline V gene. The CDR3 is made up of 14 amino acids. V lost 8 bases to trimming and J lost 4 bases; unmatched junction nucleotides: 6. CDR3 in DNA: TGTGCCACCATGGACAGGGATGGTAATCAGCCCCAGCATTTT. Protein sequence: CATMDRDGNQPQHF.

Worth noting for this clonotype: The junction shows a germline mismatch at one end, possibly a read error. The rearrangement links TRBV9 to TRBJ1-2; 8 bases line up with TRBD1. This CDR3 has 15 amino acids. Germline CDR1 SGDLS, CDR2 YYNGEE. CDR3 sequence (DNA): TGTGCCAGCAGCCCATGGACAGGGAATCAACAGGGCTCCACCTTC. This sequence encodes CASSPWTGNQQGSTF. The full variable domain, rest sourced from reference TRBV9 and TRBJ1-2, is DSGVTQTPKHLITATGQRVTLRCSPRSGDLSVYWYQQSLDQGLQFLIQYYNGEERAKGNILERFSAQQFPDLHSELNLSSLELGDSALYFCASSPWTGNQQGSTFGSGTRLTVV.

The V call is TRBV9, the J call TRBJ2-3; 10 bases are shared with TRBD2. The CDR3 sequence is 16 residues long. With 3 bases clipped from V and 11 bases from J, the junction kept 15 bases outside the gene matches. CDR1 and CDR2 from the germline V gene are SGDLS and YYNGEE. The CDR3, as DNA: TGTGCCAGCAGCGCCCGCCCTAGCGGGAGCTACAATGAGCAGTATTTT. Translation gives CASSARPSGSYNEQYF.

In its sample, this clonotype was seen many times. The chain links TRBV4-3 to TRBJ2-1; the D gene could be TRBD1 or TRBD2 (5 bases each). Germline CDR1 LGHNA, CDR2 YSLEER. The CDR3 length is 16 residues. With 0 bases removed from V and 0 bases from J, the gap between germline ends came to 9 bases. CDR3 sequence (DNA): TGCGCCAGCAGCCAAGATTGGGGGAGCTCCTACAATGAGCAGTTCTTC. Its translation is CASSQDWGSSYNEQFF.

The V gene is TRBV6-4, the J gene TRBJ1-2; TRBD1 matches at 10 bases. Trimming cost V 6 bases and J 4 bases; bases outside gene matches: 14. CDR1 is MRHNA, CDR2 SNTAGT, per germline. There are 17 residues in the CDR3. CDR3 DNA sequence: TGTGCCAGCAGGGCCGGGACAGGGGACAAATTCGGCTATGGCTACACCTTC. This codes for CASRAGTGDKFGYGYTF.

The chain has TRBV10-3 and TRBJ1-4, with 7 bases that match TRBD1. Germline CDR1 reads ENHRY; CDR2 reads SYGVKD. This CDR3 region has 20 residues. The V segment lost 2 bases and the J segment 4 bases; nucleotides outside the gene matches: 19. DNA of the CDR3: TGTGCCATCAGTGAGAGGTTAGAGGGACAGCAAAACCTACATAATGAAAAACTGTTTTTT. Translation: CAISERLEGQQNLHNEKLFF.

This clonotype came up many times. The rearrangement uses TRBV11-2 and TRBJ2-5; the match to TRBD2 covers 12 bases. Unmatched junction bases numbered 3, after V lost 8 bases and J lost 2 bases. CDR3 length: 14 amino acids. Germline-derived CDR1 and CDR2 are SGHAT and FQNNGV. CDR3 residues: CASGGLAGQETQYF. CDR3 DNA: TGTGCCAGCGGCGGACTAGCGGGGCAAGAGACCCAGTACTTC.

In this sample, this clonotype turned up a few times. The V gene is TRBV18, the J gene TRBJ2-1; TRBD2 might be the D (6 bases). The germline V gene encodes CDR1 KGHSH and CDR2 LQKENI. This CDR3 has 15 residues. V was trimmed by 3 bases and J by 5 bases, leaving 14 bases between them. The CDR3 here is CASSPSVRGNNEQFF. The CDR3 DNA is TGTGCCAGCTCACCCTCCGTACGGGGGAACAATGAGCAGTTCTTC.